A selection of T cell receptor beta chains follows, all from one sample in a study of a mutant IDH1 vaccine in newly diagnosed glioma. Clones were sequenced by immunoSEQ multiplex PCR, and TCRdb holds only the in-frame ones, with some missing. The sample lists about 56,000 clones, 70% to 90% occurring once. For these receptors, no antigen is known. Sequencing was performed on PBMCs, taken from a glioma patient whose treatment included an IDH1 peptide vaccine. All receptors derive from a man aged 35 to 55 with glioma. Both conserved end residues are part of each CDR3. A D gene is named only where the DNA matches it firmly. Size tells how often a clone was seen (once, few, many) or the class of an expanded clone, and some rows leave it out.

V,J,D,size,DNA,CDR3
TRBV18,TRBJ1-5,TRBD1,-,TGTGCCAGCTCACCCAACAGGGGCGACAATCAGCCCCAGCATTTT,CASSPNRGDNQPQHF
TRBV29-1,TRBJ2-3,TRBD2,-,TGCAGCGTTGAAGGGCGGGAGAGGTCGGATACGCAGTATTTT,CSVEGRERSDTQYF
TRBV7-2,TRBJ2-3,-,-,TGTGCCAGCAGCTTAGTGGGTGGGACCGAGGGAAATACGCAGTATTTT,CASSLVGGTEGNTQYF
TRBV19,TRBJ2-7,-,-,TGTGCCAGTAGTATATTCCCGGACAGAGGCTACGAGCAGTACTTC,CASSIFPDRGYEQYF
TRBV5-6,TRBJ1-2,-,-,TGTGCCAGCAGCTTGGAATATTCTGGTGGCTACACCTTC,CASSLEYSGGYTF
TRBV5-1,TRBJ1-2,TRBD1,-,TGCGCCAGCAGCCAGGACAGGGTCGTGAGTGGCTACACCTTC,CASSQDRVVSGYTF
TRBV10-3,TRBJ1-2,-,-,TGTGCCATCAGTGAGTTGGCAGGGGATGGCTACACCTTC,CAISELAGDGYTF
TRBV5-1,TRBJ2-1,TRBD2,-,TGCGCCAGCAGGGCTAGCGGGAGTAAGGGTTGGAATGAGCAGTTCTTC,CASRASGSKGWNEQFF
TRBV7-9,TRBJ2-7,-,-,TGTGCCAGCAACGAGGCGGGCAGGCCCTCCTACGAGCAGTACTTC,CASNEAGRPSYEQYF
TRBV11-1,TRBJ2-1,-,-,TGTGCCAGCAGCTTAGAAGGGTTTGGTGAGCAGTTCTTC,CASSLEGFGEQFF
TRBV6-5,TRBJ2-7,-,-,TGTGCCAGCAGTCTGGGGCCGACTGACTCCTACGAGCAGTACTTC,CASSLGPTDSYEQYF
TRBV5-1,TRBJ1-2,-,few,TGCGCCAGCAGCACGGGGACGGTAGCTAACTATGGCTACACCTTC,CASSTGTVANYGYTF
TRBV6-4,TRBJ1-5,TRBD1,-,TGTGCCAGCACTAGGACAGGGAGGGAGCCCCAGCATTTT,CASTRTGREPQHF
TRBV5-1,TRBJ1-2,TRBD1,-,TGCGCCAGCAGCCCTGGGGTACAGGGGACCTATGGCTACACCTTC,CASSPGVQGTYGYTF
TRBV5-1,TRBJ2-1,-,once,TGCGCCAGCAGCCTCGACTACAATGAGCAGTTCTTC,CASSLDYNEQFF
TRBV5-8,TRBJ1-2,-,-,TGTGCCAGCCCCAGACGAAGCCCTGGCTACACCTTC,CASPRRSPGYTF
TRBV15,TRBJ1-3,TRBD1,-,TGTGCCACCAGCATTGGACAGGGCAAAGGAAACACCATATATTTT,CATSIGQGKGNTIYF
TRBV19,TRBJ1-1,-,-,TGTGCCAGTAAGGATAGGGAAAGGAACACTGAAGCTTTCTTT,CASKDRERNTEAFF
TRBV9,TRBJ2-7,-,-,TGTGCCAGCAGCGCAGTCCTAAGGGGCGAGCAGTACTTC,CASSAVLRGEQYF
TRBV7-9,TRBJ1-2,-,-,TGTGCCAGCAGCTTAAGTGGGCCCCAGGGGATTAACTATGGCTACACCTTC,CASSLSGPQGINYGYTF
TRBV25-1,TRBJ1-2,-,-,TGTGCCAGCAGTGAATCTGTGGCAGGCCCCAACTATGGCTACACCTTC,CASSESVAGPNYGYTF
TRBV18,TRBJ1-5,TRBD1,-,TGTGCCAGCTCACCCGGGACAGGGAATCAGCCCCAGCATTTT,CASSPGTGNQPQHF
TRBV19,TRBJ2-2,TRBD2,few,TGTGCCAGTAGTACGCGACTAGCGGGAGGTCACCGGGAGCTGTTTTTT,CASSTRLAGGHRELFF
TRBV27,TRBJ1-2,-,few,TGTGCCAGCAGTCCGGCCGCACGCAACTATGGCTACACCTTC,CASSPAARNYGYTF
TRBV27,TRBJ2-6,-,-,TGTGCCAGCAGCCCCTTAGGAGGAATCGGGGCCAACGTCCTGACTTTC,CASSPLGGIGANVLTF
TRBV9,TRBJ2-1,TRBD2,-,TGTGCCAGCAGCTTCCCTAGCGGGGGCGACAATGAGCAGTTCTTC,CASSFPSGGDNEQFF
TRBV5-6,TRBJ2-5,-,-,TGTGCCAGCAGCTTGGGGCAGATCCAAGAGACCCAGTACTTC,CASSLGQIQETQYF
TRBV2,TRBJ1-5,-,-,TGTGCCATCCGAATGGGGGGGGCTTATCAGCCCCAGCATTTT,CAIRMGGAYQPQHF
TRBV19,TRBJ1-5,TRBD1,-,TGTGCCAGTAGTAGAACCGGACAGGAAAATCAGCCCCAGCATTTT,CASSRTGQENQPQHF
TRBV5-1,TRBJ1-3,TRBD1,-,TGCGCCAGCAGCTTGGAAAACAGGGGGCTTGGAAACACCATATATTTT,CASSLENRGLGNTIYF
TRBV19,TRBJ1-2,-,-,TGTGCCAGTAGTATAGCCCCATTAAACTATGGCTACACCTTC,CASSIAPLNYGYTF
TRBV6-5,TRBJ2-5,TRBD1,-,TGTGCCAGCAGACGATTCGGGACAGCTAAAGAGACCCAGTACTTC,CASRRFGTAKETQYF
TRBV6-5,TRBJ1-5,-,-,TGTGCCAGCAGTTATAGGGCGGAGGATCAGCCCCAGCATTTT,CASSYRAEDQPQHF
TRBV9,TRBJ2-1,TRBD2,-,TGTGCCAGCAGCGTCATTAGCGGGAGCTCCTACAATGAGCAGTTCTTC,CASSVISGSSYNEQFF
TRBV27,TRBJ2-1,-,-,TGTGCCAGCAGTTCCGGGCCCTGGGGCAATGAGCAGTTCTTC,CASSSGPWGNEQFF
TRBV4-1,TRBJ2-3,-,-,TGCGCCAGCAGCCAAGATCGCGGGAGCACAGATACGCAGTATTTT,CASSQDRGSTDTQYF
TRBV15,TRBJ1-1,-,-,TGTGCCACCAGCACCGACAAGAACACTGAAGCTTTCTTT,CATSTDKNTEAFF
TRBV5-8,TRBJ1-1,-,-,TGTGCCAGCAGCTCACAGGGACTGACTGAAGCTTTCTTT,CASSSQGLTEAFF
TRBV21-1,TRBJ2-7,-,-,TGTGCCAGCAGCAAAGGGGGCTTCTCCTACGAGCAGTACTTC,CASSKGGFSYEQYF
TRBV5-1,TRBJ2-5,-,-,TGCGCCAGCAGTTTGGGCCGGGGGGCGGGAGCAGAGACCCAGTACTTC,CASSLGRGAGAETQYF
TRBV6-1,TRBJ2-1,-,-,TGTGCCAGCAGTGTTGAGAGCTCCTACAATGAGCAGTTCTTC,CASSVESSYNEQFF
TRBV19,TRBJ2-3,-,-,TGTGCCAGTAGTATCAACTTCCTTACAGATACGCAGTATTTT,CASSINFLTDTQYF
TRBV7-9,TRBJ2-1,-,-,TGTGCCAGCAGCTTTGGCAGGGGAGGTCACAATGAGCAGTTCTTC,CASSFGRGGHNEQFF
TRBV4-1,TRBJ2-7,-,-,TGCGCCAGCAGCCAAGATCGAGGCCGAGCCTACGAGCAGTACTTC,CASSQDRGRAYEQYF
TRBV28,TRBJ1-5,-,-,TGTGCCAGCAAGGCGGAGAGCAATCAGCCCCAGCATTTT,CASKAESNQPQHF
TRBV29-1,TRBJ2-3,TRBD1,-,TGCAGCGCGATGTGGACAGGGTCGGGCACAGATACGCAGTATTTT,CSAMWTGSGTDTQYF